The rows below give T cell receptor beta chains drawn from one sample of a study of T cells in localized non-small cell lung cancer. Sequencing was performed with immunoSEQ multiplex PCR; in TCRdb, only in-frame clones are kept and a portion is missing. This table has under 1,500 clones, around 35% appearing once. Sample: normal lung tissue next to the tumor, taken before any cancer treatment. The receptors stem from a woman aged 35-75 years with stage I squamous cell lung carcinoma. Each CDR3 is given with its conserved first and last residue. Each record gives: D gene, clone size, V gene, J gene, CDR3 length, CDR3 DNA, CDR3 protein. A D gene is named only where the DNA matches it firmly. Clone size is not always given. Where it is, it says once, few, many or a class for expanded clones.

d_call: TRBD2; clone_size: medium-sized; v_call: TRBV9; j_call: TRBJ2-5; cdr3_length: 15; cdr3_nt: TGTGCCAGCAGCGTAGAAGGTAGCGGGCAAGAGACCCAGTACTTC; cdr3_aa: CASSVEGSGQETQYF
d_call: NA; clone_size: NA; v_call: TRBV19; j_call: TRBJ1-4; cdr3_length: 12; cdr3_nt: TGTGCCAGTAGTTCGGGTGGTGAAAAACTGTTTTTT; cdr3_aa: CASSSGGEKLFF
d_call: NA; clone_size: few; v_call: TRBV6-8; j_call: TRBJ2-5; cdr3_length: 14; cdr3_nt: TGTGCCAGCAGTCCGGGAGACAGACCAGAGACCCAGTACTTC; cdr3_aa: CASSPGDRPETQYF
d_call: TRBD1; clone_size: NA; v_call: TRBV11-3; j_call: TRBJ1-1; cdr3_length: 17; cdr3_nt: TGTGCCAGCAGCTTTGGGTCGGGGACAGTCATGAACACTGAAGCTTTCTTT; cdr3_aa: CASSFGSGTVMNTEAFF
d_call: NA; clone_size: few; v_call: TRBV6-8; j_call: TRBJ1-2; cdr3_length: 13; cdr3_nt: TGTGCCAGCGAGGGAATTAAGGACTATGGCTACACCTTC; cdr3_aa: CASEGIKDYGYTF
d_call: TRBD1; clone_size: few; v_call: TRBV30; j_call: TRBJ2-1; cdr3_length: 15; cdr3_nt: TGTGCCTGGGCTACAGGGGGCGCGGGAAGGAGAGAGCAGTTCTTC; cdr3_aa: CAWATGGAGRREQFF
d_call: TRBD1; clone_size: NA; v_call: TRBV19; j_call: TRBJ1-2; cdr3_length: 13; cdr3_nt: TGTGCCAGTACCCCCCCAGACAGGGACGGCTACACTTTC; cdr3_aa: CASTPPDRDGYTF
d_call: NA; clone_size: NA; v_call: TRBV19; j_call: TRBJ1-4; cdr3_length: 14; cdr3_nt: TGTGCCAGTAGTATTTCGGGGCCCAATGAAAAACTGTTTTTT; cdr3_aa: CASSISGPNEKLFF
d_call: NA; clone_size: few; v_call: TRBV11-3; j_call: TRBJ2-7; cdr3_length: 16; cdr3_nt: TGTGCCAGCAGCCAAGGCCTAGTCGGAGGTTCCTACGAGCAGTACTTC; cdr3_aa: CASSQGLVGGSYEQYF
d_call: TRBD1; clone_size: NA; v_call: TRBV19; j_call: TRBJ2-3; cdr3_length: 18; cdr3_nt: TGTGCCAGTAGTCCCCAGGGGGCGGTGGGCCTTTCCACAGATACGCAGTATTTT; cdr3_aa: CASSPQGAVGLSTDTQYF
d_call: TRBD1; clone_size: medium-sized; v_call: TRBV11-3; j_call: TRBJ2-2; cdr3_length: 16; cdr3_nt: TGTGCCAGCAGCCTAGGACAGGGGGTGAACACCGGGGAGCTGTTTTTT; cdr3_aa: CASSLGQGVNTGELFF
d_call: NA; clone_size: NA; v_call: TRBV19; j_call: TRBJ2-3; cdr3_length: 15; cdr3_nt: TGTGCCAGTAGTCTGAGGGGAAGGGGCACAGATACGCAGTATTTT; cdr3_aa: CASSLRGRGTDTQYF
d_call: TRBD1; clone_size: NA; v_call: TRBV19; j_call: TRBJ2-1; cdr3_length: 15; cdr3_nt: TGTGCCAGTACCGATATAGGGACAGGCTACAATGAGCAGTTCTTC; cdr3_aa: CASTDIGTGYNEQFF
d_call: NA; clone_size: once; v_call: TRBV18; j_call: TRBJ1-6; cdr3_length: 12; cdr3_nt: TGTGCCAGCTCCCCCTCGGAGGGGCCCCTCCACTTT; cdr3_aa: CASSPSEGPLHF
d_call: NA; clone_size: medium-sized; v_call: TRBV6-8; j_call: TRBJ1-4; cdr3_length: 13; cdr3_nt: TGTGCCAGCGGGGGGGGCGATATAAAAAAACTGTTTTTT; cdr3_aa: CASGGGDIKKLFF
d_call: NA; clone_size: NA; v_call: TRBV18; j_call: TRBJ2-2; cdr3_length: 17; cdr3_nt: TGTGCCAGCTCACCCCCTTTCGGGGGGCCGAACACCGGGGAGCTGTTTTTT; cdr3_aa: CASSPPFGGPNTGELFF
d_call: TRBD1; clone_size: NA; v_call: TRBV19; j_call: TRBJ1-5; cdr3_length: 14; cdr3_nt: TGTGCCAGTAACCCAACAGGGGACAATCAGCCCCAGCATTTT; cdr3_aa: CASNPTGDNQPQHF
d_call: NA; clone_size: NA; v_call: TRBV19; j_call: TRBJ1-1; cdr3_length: 17; cdr3_nt: TGTGCCAGTAGTATAGATCGGGCAGCGGGGCTTAACACTGAAGCTTTCTTT; cdr3_aa: CASSIDRAAGLNTEAFF
d_call: NA; clone_size: few; v_call: TRBV6-1; j_call: TRBJ1-3; cdr3_length: 17; cdr3_nt: TGTGCCAGCAGTGAAGCCGGAGGGAGTTTCTCTAGAAACACCATATATTTT; cdr3_aa: CASSEAGGSFSRNTIYF
d_call: NA; clone_size: few; v_call: TRBV12-5; j_call: TRBJ1-2; cdr3_length: 11; cdr3_nt: TGTGCTCCCGGGATAAACTATGGCTACACCTTC; cdr3_aa: CAPGINYGYTF
d_call: TRBD2; clone_size: NA; v_call: TRBV11-3; j_call: TRBJ2-3; cdr3_length: 15; cdr3_nt: TGTGCCAGCAGCTTCGGTAGCGGGGTAACAGATACGCAGTATTTT; cdr3_aa: CASSFGSGVTDTQYF
d_call: NA; clone_size: medium-sized; v_call: TRBV11-3; j_call: TRBJ1-6; cdr3_length: 19; cdr3_nt: TGTGCCAGCAGCTTAGTTGGCCCCCTCGGTGGGGGGAGTTATTCACCCCTCCACTTT; cdr3_aa: CASSLVGPLGGGSYSPLHF
d_call: NA; clone_size: NA; v_call: TRBV15; j_call: TRBJ2-5; cdr3_length: 15; cdr3_nt: TGTGCCACCAGCAGAGATCCGGGAGTTGCGGAGACCCAGTACTTC; cdr3_aa: CATSRDPGVAETQYF
d_call: NA; clone_size: NA; v_call: TRBV29-1; j_call: TRBJ1-1; cdr3_length: 13; cdr3_nt: TGCAGCGGGGGGACGGGAATGAACACTGAAGCTTTCTTT; cdr3_aa: CSGGTGMNTEAFF
d_call: NA; clone_size: large; v_call: TRBV11-3; j_call: TRBJ2-5; cdr3_length: 18; cdr3_nt: TGTGCCAGCAGCTCGACAGGGGCGGGACTAGGAGTGGGAGAGACCCAGTACTTC; cdr3_aa: CASSSTGAGLGVGETQYF
d_call: NA; clone_size: few; v_call: TRBV6-8; j_call: TRBJ1-1; cdr3_length: 13; cdr3_nt: TGTGCCAGCACCTTGGGGCGGGCCCCTGAAGCTTTCTTT; cdr3_aa: CASTLGRAPEAFF
d_call: NA; clone_size: NA; v_call: TRBV30; j_call: TRBJ1-2; cdr3_length: 11; cdr3_nt: TGTGCCTGGAGTGTCGGCCTTGGCTACACCTTC; cdr3_aa: CAWSVGLGYTF
d_call: TRBD1; clone_size: large; v_call: TRBV11-3; j_call: TRBJ2-5; cdr3_length: 16; cdr3_nt: TGTGCCAGCAGCCAAGGCCTTCAGGGGGCCGAGGAGACCCAGTACTTC; cdr3_aa: CASSQGLQGAEETQYF
d_call: NA; clone_size: NA; v_call: TRBV15; j_call: TRBJ1-2; cdr3_length: 14; cdr3_nt: TGTGCCACCAGAAGAGATCCTACAGTGAGGGGCTACACCTTC; cdr3_aa: CATRRDPTVRGYTF
d_call: NA; clone_size: NA; v_call: TRBV6-8; j_call: TRBJ2-7; cdr3_length: 16; cdr3_nt: TGTGCCAGCAACGTGAAAAGCTTTCCGTACTCCTACGAGCAGTACTTC; cdr3_aa: CASNVKSFPYSYEQYF
d_call: NA; clone_size: NA; v_call: TRBV6-7; j_call: TRBJ2-2; cdr3_length: 11; cdr3_nt: TGTGCCAGCAGTTCTACCGGGGAGCTGTTTTTT; cdr3_aa: CASSSTGELFF
d_call: NA; clone_size: medium-sized; v_call: TRBV7-1; j_call: TRBJ2-7; cdr3_length: 13; cdr3_nt: TGTGCCAGCAGCCCGGGACCGAACTACGAGCAGTACTTC; cdr3_aa: CASSPGPNYEQYF
d_call: NA; clone_size: NA; v_call: TRBV30; j_call: TRBJ1-1; cdr3_length: 12; cdr3_nt: TGTGCCTGGAGTGACCTAAACACTGAAGCTTTCTTT; cdr3_aa: CAWSDLNTEAFF
d_call: NA; clone_size: NA; v_call: TRBV7-5; j_call: TRBJ1-2; cdr3_length: 14; cdr3_nt: TGTGCCAGCAGCCGAGCCCGGACGGATTATGGCTACACCTTC; cdr3_aa: CASSRARTDYGYTF
d_call: NA; clone_size: few; v_call: TRBV11-3; j_call: TRBJ1-5; cdr3_length: 14; cdr3_nt: TGTGCCAGCAGCCCGGGACTCAACAATCAGCCCCAGCATTTT; cdr3_aa: CASSPGLNNQPQHF
d_call: TRBD1; clone_size: few; v_call: TRBV6-8; j_call: TRBJ1-6; cdr3_length: 13; cdr3_nt: TGTGCCATCCAACCGGGACAGAATTCACCCCTCCACTTT; cdr3_aa: CAIQPGQNSPLHF
d_call: NA; clone_size: NA; v_call: TRBV19; j_call: TRBJ1-5; cdr3_length: 19; cdr3_nt: TGTGCCAGTAGTATACCTGGACAGATAACAGGTCCGCGCAATCAGCCCCAGCATTTT; cdr3_aa: CASSIPGQITGPRNQPQHF
d_call: NA; clone_size: few; v_call: TRBV9; j_call: TRBJ2-1; cdr3_length: 13; cdr3_nt: TGTGCCAGCCAACTCCAGGGGGGAGATGAGCAGTTCTTC; cdr3_aa: CASQLQGGDEQFF